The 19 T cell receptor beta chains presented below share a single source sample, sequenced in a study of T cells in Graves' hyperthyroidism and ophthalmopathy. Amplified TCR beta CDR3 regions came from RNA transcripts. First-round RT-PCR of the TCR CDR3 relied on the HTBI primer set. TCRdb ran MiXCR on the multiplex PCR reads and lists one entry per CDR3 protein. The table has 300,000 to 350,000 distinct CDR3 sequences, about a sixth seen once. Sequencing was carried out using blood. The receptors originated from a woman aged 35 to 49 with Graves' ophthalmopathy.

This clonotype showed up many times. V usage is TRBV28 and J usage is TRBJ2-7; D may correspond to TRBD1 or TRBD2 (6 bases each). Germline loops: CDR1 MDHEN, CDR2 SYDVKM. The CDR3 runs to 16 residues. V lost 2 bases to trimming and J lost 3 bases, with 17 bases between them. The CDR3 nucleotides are TGTGCCAGCAGTTTAGCTGGCGGAGGGGGAATCTACGAGCAGTACTTC. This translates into CASSLAGGGGIYEQYF.

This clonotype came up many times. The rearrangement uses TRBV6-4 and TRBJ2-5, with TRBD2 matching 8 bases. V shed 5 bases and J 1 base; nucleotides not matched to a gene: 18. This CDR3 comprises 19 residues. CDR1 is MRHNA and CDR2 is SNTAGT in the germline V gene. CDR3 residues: CASSPSGGFLATFQETQYF. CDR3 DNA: TGTGCCAGCAGTCCCTCGGGAGGGTTTCTAGCGACCTTCCAAGAGACCCAGTACTTC.

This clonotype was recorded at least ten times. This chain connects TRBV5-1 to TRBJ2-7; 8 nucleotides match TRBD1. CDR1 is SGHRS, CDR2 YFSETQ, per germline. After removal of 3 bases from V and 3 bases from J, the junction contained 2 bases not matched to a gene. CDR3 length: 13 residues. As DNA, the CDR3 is TGCGCCAGCAGCTCAGGGGGCGTCTACGAGCAGTACTTC. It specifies CASSSGGVYEQYF.

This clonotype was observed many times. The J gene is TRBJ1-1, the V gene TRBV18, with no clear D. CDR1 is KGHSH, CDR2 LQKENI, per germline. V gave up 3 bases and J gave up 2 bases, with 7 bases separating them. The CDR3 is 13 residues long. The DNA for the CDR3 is TGTGCCAGCTCACCTTCAGGTAACACTGAAGCTTTCTTT. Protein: CASSPSGNTEAFF.

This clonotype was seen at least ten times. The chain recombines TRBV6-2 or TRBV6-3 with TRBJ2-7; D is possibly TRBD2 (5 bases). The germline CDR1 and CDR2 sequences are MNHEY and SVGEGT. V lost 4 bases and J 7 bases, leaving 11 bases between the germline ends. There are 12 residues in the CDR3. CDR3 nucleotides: TGTGCCAGCAGTTGGAGGCCGGGGGAGCAGTACTTC. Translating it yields CASSWRPGEQYF.

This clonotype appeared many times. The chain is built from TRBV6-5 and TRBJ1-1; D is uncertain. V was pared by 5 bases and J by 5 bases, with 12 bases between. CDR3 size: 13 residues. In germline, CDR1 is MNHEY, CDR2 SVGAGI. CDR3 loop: CASSHSGRTEAFF. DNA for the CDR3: TGTGCCAGCAGTCACAGTGGGAGGACTGAAGCTTTCTTT.

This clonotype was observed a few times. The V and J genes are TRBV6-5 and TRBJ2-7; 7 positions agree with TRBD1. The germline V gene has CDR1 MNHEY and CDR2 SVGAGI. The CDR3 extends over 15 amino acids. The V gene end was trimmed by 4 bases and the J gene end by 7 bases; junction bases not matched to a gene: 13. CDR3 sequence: CASSWGQISYGEQYF. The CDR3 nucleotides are TGTGCCAGCAGTTGGGGACAGATCTCCTACGGGGAGCAGTACTTC.

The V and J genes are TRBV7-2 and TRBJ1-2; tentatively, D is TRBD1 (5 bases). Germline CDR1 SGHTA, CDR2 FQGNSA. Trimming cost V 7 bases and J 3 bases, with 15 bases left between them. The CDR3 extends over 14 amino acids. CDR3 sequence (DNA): TGTGCCAGCACCCCAGGGTTGGGGTACTATGGCTACACCTTC. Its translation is CASTPGLGYYGYTF.

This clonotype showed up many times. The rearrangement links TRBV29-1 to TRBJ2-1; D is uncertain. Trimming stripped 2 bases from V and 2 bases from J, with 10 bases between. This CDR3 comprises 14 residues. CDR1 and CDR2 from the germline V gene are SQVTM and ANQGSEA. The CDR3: CSVELARTYNEQFF. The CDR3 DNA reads TGCAGCGTTGAACTGGCCCGTACCTACAATGAGCAGTTCTTC.

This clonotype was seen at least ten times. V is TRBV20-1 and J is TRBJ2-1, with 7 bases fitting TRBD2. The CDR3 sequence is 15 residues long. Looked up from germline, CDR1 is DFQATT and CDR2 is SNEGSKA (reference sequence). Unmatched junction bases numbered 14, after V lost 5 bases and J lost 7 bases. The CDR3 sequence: CSARLPGTTRNEQFF. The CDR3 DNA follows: TGCAGTGCTCGACTCCCAGGGACTACCCGAAATGAGCAGTTCTTC.

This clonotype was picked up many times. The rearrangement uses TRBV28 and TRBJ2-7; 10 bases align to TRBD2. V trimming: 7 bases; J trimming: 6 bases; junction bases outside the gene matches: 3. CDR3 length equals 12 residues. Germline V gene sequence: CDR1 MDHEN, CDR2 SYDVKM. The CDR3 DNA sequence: TGTGCCAGCACTAGCGGGAGATCCGAGCAGTACTTC. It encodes CASTSGRSEQYF.

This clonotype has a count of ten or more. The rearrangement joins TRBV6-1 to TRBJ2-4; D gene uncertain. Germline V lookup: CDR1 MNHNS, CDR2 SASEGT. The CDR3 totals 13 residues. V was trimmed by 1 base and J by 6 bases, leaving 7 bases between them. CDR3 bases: TGTGCCAGCAGTGAAGGGGTCGGAAACATTCAGTACTTC. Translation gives CASSEGVGNIQYF.

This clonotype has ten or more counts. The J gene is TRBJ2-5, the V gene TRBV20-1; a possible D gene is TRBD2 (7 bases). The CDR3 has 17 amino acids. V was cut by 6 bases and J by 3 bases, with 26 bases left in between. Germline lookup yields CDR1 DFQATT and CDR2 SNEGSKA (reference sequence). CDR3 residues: CSALEWGGAYGKETQYF. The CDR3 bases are TGCAGTGCCCTCGAATGGGGGGGGGCCTATGGAAAAGAGACCCAGTACTTC.

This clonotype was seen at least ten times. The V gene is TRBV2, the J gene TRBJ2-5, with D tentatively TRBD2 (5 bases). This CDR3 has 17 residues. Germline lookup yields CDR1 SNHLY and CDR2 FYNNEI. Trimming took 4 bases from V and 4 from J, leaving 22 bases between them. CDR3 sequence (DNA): TGTGCCAGCAGTGGATGGGAACGGCTAGCTATGAGAGAGACCCAGTACTTC. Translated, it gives CASSGWERLAMRETQYF.

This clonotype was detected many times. The CDR3 is CASRQGADGYTF. The CDR3 region has the DNA TGCGCCAGCAGACAGGGGGCTGATGGCTACACCTTC. The chain has TRBV5-1 and TRBJ1-2, with 9 bases that match TRBD1. The length of the CDR3 is 12 residues. Germline V lookup: CDR1 SGHRS, CDR2 YFSETQ. The ends lost 5 bases at V and 6 bases at J; junction bases unmatched: 2.

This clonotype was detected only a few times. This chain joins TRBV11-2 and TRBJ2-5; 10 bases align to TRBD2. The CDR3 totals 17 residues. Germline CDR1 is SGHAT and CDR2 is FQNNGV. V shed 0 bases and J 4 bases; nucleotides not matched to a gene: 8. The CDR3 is CASSLDVIAGGRETQYF. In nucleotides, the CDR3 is TGTGCCAGCAGCTTAGATGTAATAGCGGGAGGTAGAGAGACCCAGTACTTC.

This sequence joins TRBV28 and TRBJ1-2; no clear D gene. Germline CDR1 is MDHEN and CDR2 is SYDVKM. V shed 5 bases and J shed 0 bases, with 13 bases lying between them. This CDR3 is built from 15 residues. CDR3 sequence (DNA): TGTGCCAGCAGTCCCCACGGCGGGTCTAACTATGGCTACACCTTC. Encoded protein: CASSPHGGSNYGYTF.

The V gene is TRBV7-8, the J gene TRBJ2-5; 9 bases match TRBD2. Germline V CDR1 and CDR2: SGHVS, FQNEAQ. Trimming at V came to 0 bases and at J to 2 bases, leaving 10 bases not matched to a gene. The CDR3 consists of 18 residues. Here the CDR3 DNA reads TGTGCCAGCAGCTTAGCGGGGAGTAGCGGGAGACCTCAAGAGACCCAGTACTTC. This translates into CASSLAGSSGRPQETQYF.

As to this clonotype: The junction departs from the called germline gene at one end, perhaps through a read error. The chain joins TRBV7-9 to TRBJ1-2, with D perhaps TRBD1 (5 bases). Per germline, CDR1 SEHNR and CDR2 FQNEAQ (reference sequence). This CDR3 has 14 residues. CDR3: CASSFVGREDGYNF. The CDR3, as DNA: TGTGCCAGCAGCTTCGTGGGGCGCGAGGATGGCTACAACTTC.